The sample holds many counts of the clone carrying this T cell receptor beta chain. This CDR3 is 15 amino acids long. V was clipped by 5 bases and J by 1 base, with 13 bases between them. One entry per CDR3 protein results from TCRdb running MiXCR on the reads. Here the sample spans 250,000 or so distinct CDR3 sequences, approximately 8.3% being singletons. This entry is derived from a study of T cell repertoires in cytomegalovirus infection. This chain joins TRBV12-3 or TRBV12-4 and TRBJ2-3, with a possible D match to TRBD1 (6 bases). The sample consisted of PBMCs. This TCR was recovered from a human donor in good health (CMV status not recorded). Some clones in this sample may be carry-over from other donors' samples. The CDR3 nucleotides read TGTGCCAGCAGTCCACGCTCAGGGGGCACAGATACGCAGTATTTT. Translated, it gives CASSPRSGGTDTQYF.